Below are 15 T cell receptor beta chains sequenced from a single sample in a study of blood T cell repertoires in COVID-19. The protocol was immunoSEQ multiplex PCR, while the TCRdb copy is restricted to in-frame clones and leaves out a portion. The repertoire holds approximately 94,000 clones, 70% to 80% seen once, with 31% in the top ten. Material: peripheral blood. The receptors were gathered from a man between 65 and 85 years old with active or convalescent COVID-19.

V usage is TRBV15 and J usage is TRBJ2-7, with D tentatively TRBD1 (6 bases). There are 13 residues in the CDR3. The germline gives CDR1 LNHNV, CDR2 YYDKDF (reference sequence). The V end was cut by 4 bases, the J end by 3 bases, with 10 bases between. The CDR3 protein is CATSITTGYEQYF. DNA of the CDR3: TGTGCCACCAGCATTACGACAGGCTACGAGCAGTACTTC.

This clone has a handful of counts. V is TRBV27 and J is TRBJ2-7; 7 positions match TRBD1. The junction had 4 bases not matched to a gene; V was cut back by 2 bases and J by 3 bases. This CDR3 comprises 14 residues. CDR1 MNHEY and CDR2 SMNVEV come from the germline V gene (reference sequence). The CDR3 DNA sequence: TGTGCCAGCAGTTTAGCGTCAGGGGGCTACGAGCAGTACTTC. This codes for CASSLASGGYEQYF.

The gene calls are TRBV6-6 and TRBJ1-5, with D perhaps TRBD1 (6 bases). CDR3 length equals 17 residues. Germline CDR1 reads MNHNY; CDR2 reads SVGAGI (reference sequence). Trimming stripped 5 bases from V and 3 bases from J, with 20 bases between. CDR3 DNA: TGTGCCAGCAGTCCCTCACTTGGACAGAGACTCAATCAGCCCCAGCATTTT. This translates into CASSPSLGQRLNQPQHF.

This clone was found a few times. The gene calls are TRBV5-4 and TRBJ1-2, with D possibly matching TRBD1 (5 bases). CDR3 length: 14 residues. Deletions cut 6 bases from V and 6 bases from J, with 18 bases between. In germline, CDR1 is SGHNT, CDR2 YYREEE (reference sequence). The CDR3 spells CASNPQGRLDGYTF. The CDR3, as DNA: TGTGCCAGCAACCCGCAGGGTCGGTTGGATGGCTACACCTTC.

V gene TRBV6-2 or TRBV6-3 combines with J gene TRBJ2-7, with TRBD1 matching over 7 bases. Germline V CDR1 and CDR2: MNHEY, SVGEGT. The CDR3 is 13 residues long. The trim removed 2 bases at V and 12 bases at J, leaving 10 bases unmatched. CDR3 bases: TGTGCCAGCAGTTACGCGGACAGGATCTTATTGTACTTC. Translated, it gives CASSYADRILLYF.

The rearrangement joins TRBV27 to TRBJ2-4, with D possibly being TRBD2 (7 bases). In germline, CDR1 is MNHEY, CDR2 SMNVEV (reference sequence). CDR3 length equals 14 residues. V lost 8 bases to trimming and J lost 6 bases, with 17 bases between them. The CDR3 spells CASGGSGGRNIQYF. CDR3 bases: TGTGCCAGCGGTGGGTCGGGGGGCCGAAACATTCAGTACTTC.

The chain combines TRBV7-2 with TRBJ2-2; 7 bases are a match to TRBD1. The CDR3 consists of 15 residues. Germline V gives CDR1 SGHTA, CDR2 FQGNSA. Unmatched junction bases numbered 7, after V lost 5 bases and J lost 4 bases. CDR3 nucleotide sequence: TGTGCCAGCAGCGAGCGACAGGGCGGCACCGGGGAGCTGTTTTTT. Its translation is CASSERQGGTGELFF.

The chain combines TRBV6-5 with TRBJ1-2; tentative D call: TRBD1 (5 bases). The CDR3 runs 14 residues. Trimming took off 0 bases at V and 7 bases at J, with 12 bases between the two ends. Germline values: CDR1 MNHEY, CDR2 SVGAGI. CDR3 loop: CASSYSVEGSGYTF. The CDR3 DNA follows: TGTGCCAGCAGTTACTCAGTGGAGGGGTCTGGCTACACCTTC.

The chain recombines TRBV19 with TRBJ2-2, with 9 bases identical to TRBD2. The germline V gene encodes CDR1 LNHDA and CDR2 SQIVND (reference sequence). Unmatched junction bases numbered 12, after V lost 0 bases and J lost 7 bases. There are 18 residues in the CDR3. The CDR3 is CASSIELGGRAVSGELFF. The CDR3 DNA sequence: TGTGCCAGTAGTATAGAACTAGGCGGGAGGGCCGTAAGCGGGGAGCTGTTTTTT.

V and J are TRBV23-1 and TRBJ1-1; TRBD1 aligns across 7 bases. TRBV23-1 is an open reading frame, and its role is uncertain. CDR3 size: 16 residues. V shed 4 bases, J shed 0 bases, and the junction held 8 bases outside the gene matches. CDR3 sequence (DNA): TGCGCCAGCAGTCGGCACTCAGGGGGGATGAACACTGAAGCTTTCTTT. This codes for CASSRHSGGMNTEAFF.

V gene TRBV7-6 combines with J gene TRBJ2-7; tentative D call: TRBD1 (6 bases). Germline V CDR1 and CDR2: SGHVS, FNYEAQ. The CDR3 covers 16 residues. With 2 bases removed from V and 4 bases from J, the gap between germline ends came to 18 bases. The CDR3 DNA reads as TGTGCCAGCAGCTTATTACCCGGGACACCGAGGTACGAGCAGTACTTC. Encoded protein: CASSLLPGTPRYEQYF.

The chain combines TRBV7-2 with TRBJ1-2, with 9 bases lining up with TRBD1. The germline CDR1 and CDR2 sequences are SGHTA and FQGNSA. The junction had 11 bases not matched to a gene; V was cut back by 5 bases and J by 4 bases. The CDR3 totals 16 residues. CDR3 amino acids: CASSLSGADRGYGYTF. In DNA form, the CDR3 reads TGTGCCAGCAGCCTTAGCGGGGCGGACAGGGGCTATGGCTACACCTTC.

The rearrangement links TRBV30 to TRBJ2-7; TRBD2 is a possible D gene (6 bases). CDR1 GTSNPN and CDR2 SVGIG come from the germline V gene (reference sequence). The CDR3 is 15 residues long. V was cut by 2 bases and J by 5 bases, with 19 bases left in between. The CDR3 DNA reads TGTGCCTGGAGTAGGACATGGATTAGCGGTGACGAGCAGTACTTC. This codes for CAWSRTWISGDEQYF.

The chain employs TRBV7-9 and TRBJ2-1; 7 nucleotides line up with TRBD2. This CDR3 is 16 amino acids long. The V segment lost 2 bases and the J segment 5 bases; nucleotides outside the gene matches: 9. Germline V gene lookup returns CDR1 SEHNR and CDR2 FQNEAQ (reference sequence). CDR3 nucleotide sequence: TGTGCCAGCAGCTTACCCCTTGGGGCGGGAGACAATGAGCAGTTCTTC. It is translated as CASSLPLGAGDNEQFF.

V gene TRBV6-2 or TRBV6-3 combines with J gene TRBJ2-3, with a weak D call TRBD1 (6 bases). Germline V gene sequence: CDR1 MNHEY, CDR2 SVGEGT. The V and J ends lost 1 base and 4 bases respectively, with 15 bases between them. CDR3 size: 16 residues. CDR3 coding DNA: TGTGCCAGCAGTTACTTCCGGAAACAGGGCCCAGATACGCAGTATTTT. It is translated as CASSYFRKQGPDTQYF.